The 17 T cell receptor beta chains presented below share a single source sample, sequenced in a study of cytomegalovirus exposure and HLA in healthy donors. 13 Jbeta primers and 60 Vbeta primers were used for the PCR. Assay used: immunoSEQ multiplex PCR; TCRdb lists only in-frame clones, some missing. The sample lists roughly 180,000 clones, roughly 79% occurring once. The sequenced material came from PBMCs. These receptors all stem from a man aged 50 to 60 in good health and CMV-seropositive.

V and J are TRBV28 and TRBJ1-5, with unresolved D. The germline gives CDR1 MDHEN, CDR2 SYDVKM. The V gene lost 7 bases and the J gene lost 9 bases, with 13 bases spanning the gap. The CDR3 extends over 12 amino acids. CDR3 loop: CASILIGGPQHF. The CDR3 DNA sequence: TGTGCCAGCATCCTTATCGGAGGGCCCCAGCATTTT.

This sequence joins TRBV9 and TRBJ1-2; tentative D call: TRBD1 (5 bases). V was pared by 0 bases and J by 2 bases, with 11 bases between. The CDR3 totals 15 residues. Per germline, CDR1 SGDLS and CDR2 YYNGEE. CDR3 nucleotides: TGTGCCAGCAGCGTAGACCAGGGCGGCAACTATGGCTACACCTTC. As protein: CASSVDQGGNYGYTF.

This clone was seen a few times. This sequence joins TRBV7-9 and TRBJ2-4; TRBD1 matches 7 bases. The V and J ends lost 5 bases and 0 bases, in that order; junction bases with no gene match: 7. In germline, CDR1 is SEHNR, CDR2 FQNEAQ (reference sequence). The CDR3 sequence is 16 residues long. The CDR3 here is CASSPGGVLAKNIQYF. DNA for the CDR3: TGTGCCAGCAGCCCAGGGGGAGTTCTAGCCAAAAACATTCAGTACTTC.

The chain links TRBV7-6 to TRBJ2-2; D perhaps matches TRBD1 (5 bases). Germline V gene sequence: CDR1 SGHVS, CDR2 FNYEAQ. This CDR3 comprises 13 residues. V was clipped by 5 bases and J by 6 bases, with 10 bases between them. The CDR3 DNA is TGTGCCAGCAGCCCCTCGACAGCCGGGGAGCTGTTTTTT. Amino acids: CASSPSTAGELFF.

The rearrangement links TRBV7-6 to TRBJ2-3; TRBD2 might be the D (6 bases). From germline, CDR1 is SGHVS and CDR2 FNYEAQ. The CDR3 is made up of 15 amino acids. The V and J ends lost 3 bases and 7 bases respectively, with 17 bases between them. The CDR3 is CASSLEGTVVNTQYF. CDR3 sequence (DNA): TGTGCCAGCAGCTTGGAGGGAACGGTGGTGAATACGCAGTATTTT. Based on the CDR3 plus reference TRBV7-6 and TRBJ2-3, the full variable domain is GAGVSQSPRYKVTKRGQDVALRCDPISGHVSLYWYRQALGQGPEFLTYFNYEAQQDKSGLPNDRFSAERPEGSISTLTIQRTEQRDSAMYRCASSLEGTVVNTQYFGPGTRLTVL.

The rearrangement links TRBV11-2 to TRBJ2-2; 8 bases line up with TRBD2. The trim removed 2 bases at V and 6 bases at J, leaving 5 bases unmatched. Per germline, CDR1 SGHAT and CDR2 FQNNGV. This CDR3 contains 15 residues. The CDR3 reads CASSLIRGGPGELFF. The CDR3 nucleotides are TGTGCCAGCAGCTTAATACGGGGGGGCCCCGGGGAGCTGTTTTTT.

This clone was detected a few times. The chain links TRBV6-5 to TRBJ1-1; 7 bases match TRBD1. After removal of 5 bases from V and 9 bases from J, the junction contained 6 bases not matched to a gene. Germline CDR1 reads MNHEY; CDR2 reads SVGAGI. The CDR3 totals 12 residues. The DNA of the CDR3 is TGTGCCAGCAGTACTAAACAGGGGAAAGCTTTCTTT. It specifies CASSTKQGKAFF.

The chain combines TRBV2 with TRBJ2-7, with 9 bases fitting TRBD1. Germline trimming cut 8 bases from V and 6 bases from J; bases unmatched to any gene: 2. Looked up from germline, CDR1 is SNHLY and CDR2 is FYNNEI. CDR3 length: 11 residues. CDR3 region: CASGGQGEQYV. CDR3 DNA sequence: TGTGCCAGCGGGGGACAGGGCGAGCAGTACGTC.

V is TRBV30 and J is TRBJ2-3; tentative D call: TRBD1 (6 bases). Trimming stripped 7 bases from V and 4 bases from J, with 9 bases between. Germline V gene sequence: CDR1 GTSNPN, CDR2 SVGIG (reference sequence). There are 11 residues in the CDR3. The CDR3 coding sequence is TGTGCCTCCGGACAGTCAGATACGCAGTATTTT. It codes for CASGQSDTQYF.

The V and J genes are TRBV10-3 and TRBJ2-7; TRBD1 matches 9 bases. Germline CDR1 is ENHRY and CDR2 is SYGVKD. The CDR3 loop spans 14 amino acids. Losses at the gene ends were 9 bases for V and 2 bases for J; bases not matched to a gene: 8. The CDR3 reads CAIQRGQGTYEQYF. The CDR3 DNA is TGTGCCATACAACGGGGACAGGGAACCTACGAGCAGTACTTC.

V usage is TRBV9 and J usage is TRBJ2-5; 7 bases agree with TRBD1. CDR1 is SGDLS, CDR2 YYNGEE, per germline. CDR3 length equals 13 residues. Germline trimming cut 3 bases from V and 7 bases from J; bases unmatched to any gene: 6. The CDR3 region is CASSAGGTGTQYF. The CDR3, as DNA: TGTGCCAGCAGCGCAGGGGGAACGGGGACCCAGTACTTC.

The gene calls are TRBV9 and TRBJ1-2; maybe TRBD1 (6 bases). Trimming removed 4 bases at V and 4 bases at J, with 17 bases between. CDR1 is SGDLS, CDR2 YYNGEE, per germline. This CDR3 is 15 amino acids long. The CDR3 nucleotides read TGTGCCAGCAGCCCTCGTGAGGGGGGGGGCTATGGCTACACCTTC. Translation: CASSPREGGGYGYTF.

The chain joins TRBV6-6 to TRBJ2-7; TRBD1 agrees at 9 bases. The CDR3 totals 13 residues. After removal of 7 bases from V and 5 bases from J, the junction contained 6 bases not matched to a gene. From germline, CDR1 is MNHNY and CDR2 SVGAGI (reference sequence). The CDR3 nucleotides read TGTGCCAGCAAGGGACAGGGTGCAAACGAGCAGTACTTC. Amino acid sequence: CASKGQGANEQYF.

As DNA, the CDR3 is TGTGCCAGCAGCTTGGAACAGGGCTACAGTCAGCCCCAGCATTTT. Its protein is CASSLEQGYSQPQHF. The chain recombines TRBV5-5 with TRBJ1-5; weak D call: TRBD1 (6 bases). The V end was cut by 0 bases, the J end by 6 bases, with 13 bases between. The CDR3 loop spans 15 amino acids. Germline assignment: CDR1 SGHKS and CDR2 YYEKEE (reference sequence).

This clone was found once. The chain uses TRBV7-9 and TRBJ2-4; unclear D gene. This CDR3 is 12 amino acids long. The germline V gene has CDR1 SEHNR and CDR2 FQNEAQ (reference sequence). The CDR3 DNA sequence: TGTGTTGAGGCCCCAGCCAAAAACATTCAGTACTTC. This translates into CVEAPAKNIQYF.

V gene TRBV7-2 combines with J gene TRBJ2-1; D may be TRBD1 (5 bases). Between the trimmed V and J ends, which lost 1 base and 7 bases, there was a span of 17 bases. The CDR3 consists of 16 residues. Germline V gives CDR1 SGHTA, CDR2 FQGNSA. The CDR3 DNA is TGTGCCAGCAGCTTAGTAGGGATAGGGGTGGGAAATGAGCAGTTCTTC. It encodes CASSLVGIGVGNEQFF.

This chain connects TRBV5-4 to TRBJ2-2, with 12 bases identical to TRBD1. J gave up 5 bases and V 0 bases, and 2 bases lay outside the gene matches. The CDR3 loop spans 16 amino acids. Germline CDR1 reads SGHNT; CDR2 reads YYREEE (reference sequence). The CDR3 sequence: CASSLGDRGRTGELFF. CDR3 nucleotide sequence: TGTGCCAGCAGCTTGGGGGACAGGGGGCGGACCGGGGAGCTGTTTTTT. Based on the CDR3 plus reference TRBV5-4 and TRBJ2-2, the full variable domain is ETGVTQSPTHLIKTRGQQVTLRCSSQSGHNTVSWYQQALGQGPQFIFQYYREEENGRGNFPPRFSGLQFPNYSSELNVNALELDDSALYLCASSLGDRGRTGELFFGEGSRLTVL.